The sequence of this TCR beta chain was determined in a study of T cell responses to AZD1222 COVID-19 vaccine. Study-wide results and caveats: It should be noted that donors were predominantly white British and more often female, and clonal diversity was possibly underestimated. Nearly half of spike-specific TCRs reportedly go after variant regions that carry no mutations. Mapped onto spike, vaccine-associated CD4 TCRs spanned it and were dominant at 160-218 and 743-854.

Profiled with immunoSEQ multiplex PCR; TCRdb holds only in-frame clones, not every one. The sample has around 140,000 clones; roughly 90% are singletons. Trimming stripped 1 base from V and 0 bases from J, with 7 bases between. Germline values: CDR1 SGHKS, CDR2 YYEKEE (reference sequence). The CDR3 loop spans 14 amino acids. As for this clone: Its antigen remains unidentified.

The gene calls are TRBV5-5 and TRBJ1-1; no clear D gene. This receptor was identified in an adult in good health. Material: peripheral blood, obtained on day 0 of AZD1222 vaccination. CDR3 coding DNA: TGTGCCAGCAGCTTGAAGGCCATGAACACTGAAGCTTTCTTT. Translation: CASSLKAMNTEAFF.